This is a list of T cell receptor beta chains from one sample in a study of blood T cell repertoires in COVID-19. Some clones are missing from TCRdb's copy, which holds only in-frame ones; the method was immunoSEQ multiplex PCR. The sample has 100,000 or so clones; about 75% are singletons. Sequences were obtained from peripheral blood. The source is a woman aged 65 to 85 with acute or convalescent COVID-19. Each CDR3 is given with its conserved first and last residue. D genes are given only for firm matches. Clone size is stated in some rows and not others, as once, few, many or a class when expanded.

D: TRBD1
J: TRBJ1-2
size: NA
V: TRBV6-6
length: 14
CDR3: CASSPGDSNYGYTF
DNA: TGTGCCAGCAGTCCGGGGGACAGTAACTATGGCTACACCTTC

D: TRBD1
J: TRBJ2-2
size: NA
V: TRBV19
length: 14
CDR3: CASSPGQPPGELFF
DNA: TGTGCCAGTAGCCCGGGACAGCCTCCCGGGGAGCTGTTTTTT

D: NA
J: TRBJ2-7
size: few
V: TRBV7-9
length: 11
CDR3: CASSHSYEQYF
DNA: TGTGCCAGCAGCCACTCCTACGAGCAGTACTTC

D: NA
J: TRBJ2-5
size: NA
V: TRBV9
length: 13
CDR3: CASSVSPGETQYF
DNA: TGTGCCAGCAGCGTGAGTCCAGGGGAGACCCAGTACTTC

D: NA
J: TRBJ1-1
size: few
V: TRBV10-3
length: 15
CDR3: CAISGAGSLNTEAFF
DNA: TGTGCCATCAGTGGGGCAGGGTCTTTGAACACTGAAGCTTTCTTT

D: NA
J: TRBJ2-5
size: NA
V: TRBV11-3
length: 14
CDR3: CASSLGTGTETQYF
DNA: TGTGCCAGCAGCTTAGGAACAGGGACGGAGACCCAGTACTTC

D: NA
J: TRBJ2-4
size: NA
V: TRBV5-1
length: 17
CDR3: CASSAVGQAGTKNIQYF
DNA: TGCGCCAGCAGCGCCGTAGGACAGGCGGGGACCAAAAACATTCAGTACTTC

D: TRBD1
J: TRBJ2-7
size: NA
V: TRBV5-1
length: 15
CDR3: CASSLVSDRGHEQYF
DNA: TGCGCCAGCAGCTTGGTATCGGACAGGGGCCACGAGCAGTACTTC

D: NA
J: TRBJ2-5
size: NA
V: TRBV30
length: 12
CDR3: CAWGGRGETQYF
DNA: TGTGCCTGGGGAGGGCGAGGAGAGACCCAGTACTTC

D: NA
J: TRBJ1-2
size: once
V: TRBV15
length: 15
CDR3: CATSRGGEANYGYTF
DNA: TGTGCCACCAGCAGAGGGGGGGAGGCTAACTATGGCTACACCTTC

D: NA
J: TRBJ1-1
size: NA
V: TRBV6-4
length: 15
CDR3: CASSPFGEKNTEAFF
DNA: TGTGCCAGCAGTCCTTTCGGGGAGAAGAACACTGAAGCTTTCTTT

D: NA
J: TRBJ2-5
size: few
V: TRBV29-1
length: 15
CDR3: CSVENRDNSQETQYF
DNA: TGCAGCGTTGAAAACCGGGACAATTCACAAGAGACCCAGTACTTC

D: TRBD1
J: TRBJ2-7
size: NA
V: TRBV27
length: 13
CDR3: CATRDRGRDEQYF
DNA: TGTGCCACCCGGGACAGGGGGCGTGACGAGCAGTACTTC

D: TRBD2
J: TRBJ2-1
size: NA
V: TRBV4-1
length: 16
CDR3: CASSQVGLAGQNEQFF
DNA: TGCGCCAGCAGCCAGGTCGGGCTAGCGGGCCAGAATGAGCAGTTCTTC

D: TRBD1
J: TRBJ1-6
size: NA
V: TRBV10-3
length: 15
CDR3: CAISAQTGTDSPLHF
DNA: TGTGCCATCAGTGCACAGACAGGGACGGATTCACCCCTCCACTTT

D: NA
J: TRBJ1-5
size: once
V: TRBV19
length: 14
CDR3: CASSIDNSNQPQHF
DNA: TGTGCCAGTAGTATAGACAATAGCAATCAGCCCCAGCATTTT

D: NA
J: TRBJ1-3
size: NA
V: TRBV7-9
length: 16
CDR3: CASSQRKGSSGNTIYF
DNA: TGTGCCAGCAGCCAGCGGAAGGGTAGCTCTGGAAACACCATATATTTT

D: TRBD1
J: TRBJ1-6
size: NA
V: TRBV19
length: 13
CDR3: CASSITGESPLHF
DNA: TGTGCCAGTAGTATCACAGGGGAATCACCCCTCCACTTT

D: NA
J: TRBJ1-1
size: few
V: TRBV6-6
length: 13
CDR3: CASSYNWNTEAFF
DNA: TGTGCCAGCAGTTACAACTGGAACACTGAAGCTTTCTTT

D: TRBD1
J: TRBJ1-2
size: NA
V: TRBV6-5
length: 12
CDR3: CAVQGALGGYTF
DNA: TGTGCCGTACAGGGGGCGCTTGGCGGCTACACCTTC

D: NA
J: TRBJ2-5
size: NA
V: TRBV5-8
length: 13
CDR3: CASTRRGQETQYF
DNA: TGTGCCAGCACTCGACGGGGGCAAGAGACCCAGTACTTC

D: NA
J: TRBJ1-2
size: NA
V: TRBV27
length: 15
CDR3: CASSFHGSNHYGYTF
DNA: TGTGCCAGCAGTTTTCATGGCTCAAACCACTATGGCTACACCTTC

D: NA
J: TRBJ1-4
size: few
V: TRBV29-1
length: 14
CDR3: CSALEPATNEKLFF
DNA: TGCAGCGCCTTAGAGCCTGCAACTAATGAAAAACTGTTTTTT

D: NA
J: TRBJ2-1
size: NA
V: TRBV5-5
length: 13
CDR3: CASSLVRGNEQFF
DNA: TGTGCCAGCAGCTTGGTCCGAGGGAATGAGCAGTTCTTC

D: NA
J: TRBJ1-2
size: NA
V: TRBV11-3
length: 15
CDR3: CASSRDKTGCYGYTF
DNA: TGTGCCAGCAGCCGAGATAAGACAGGATGCTATGGCTACACCTTC

D: TRBD1
J: TRBJ1-6
size: few
V: TRBV6-1
length: 15
CDR3: CASSDWDRGNSPLHF
DNA: TGTGCCAGCAGTGATTGGGACAGGGGTAATTCACCCCTCCACTTT

D: NA
J: TRBJ2-3
size: once
V: TRBV19
length: 11
CDR3: CASSIGGAQYF
DNA: TGTGCCAGTAGTATAGGGGGGGCGCAGTATTTT

D: TRBD1
J: TRBJ1-5
size: NA
V: TRBV2
length: 15
CDR3: CASSEQTGAAQPQHF
DNA: TGTGCCAGCAGTGAGCAGACAGGGGCTGCTCAGCCCCAGCATTTT

D: NA
J: TRBJ1-2
size: once
V: TRBV19
length: 12
CDR3: CASSLSDYGYTF
DNA: TGTGCCAGTAGTCTCTCGGACTATGGCTACACCTTC

D: TRBD1
J: TRBJ1-2
size: NA
V: TRBV19
length: 15
CDR3: CASSLRTGDNYGYTF
DNA: TGTGCCAGTAGTCTTCGGACAGGGGATAACTATGGCTACACCTTC

D: TRBD1
J: TRBJ1-2
size: NA
V: TRBV2
length: 12
CDR3: CASQGDDYGYTF
DNA: TGTGCCAGCCAGGGGGACGACTATGGCTACACCTTC

D: TRBD1
J: TRBJ2-2
size: few
V: TRBV5-1
length: 17
CDR3: CASSFRATGGHTGELFF
DNA: TGCGCCAGCAGCTTTAGAGCGACAGGGGGTCACACCGGGGAGCTGTTTTTT

D: NA
J: TRBJ2-7
size: NA
V: TRBV27
length: 15
CDR3: CASKLNGNPVYEQYF
DNA: TGTGCCAGCAAACTTAACGGGAATCCCGTCTACGAGCAGTACTTC

D: TRBD2
J: TRBJ2-1
size: NA
V: TRBV5-1
length: 16
CDR3: CASSFTSGGTYNEQFF
DNA: TGCGCCAGCAGCTTCACTAGCGGGGGGACTTACAATGAGCAGTTCTTC

D: TRBD1
J: TRBJ2-1
size: NA
V: TRBV18
length: 14
CDR3: CASSQYQGVDEQFF
DNA: TGTGCCAGCTCCCAGTACCAGGGGGTCGATGAGCAGTTCTTC

D: TRBD1
J: TRBJ1-5
size: NA
V: TRBV30
length: 13
CDR3: CAWSTDRGQPQHF
DNA: TGTGCCTGGAGTACGGACAGGGGTCAGCCCCAGCATTTT

D: NA
J: TRBJ1-2
size: NA
V: TRBV5-5
length: 16
CDR3: CASSLAPGGSNYGYTF
DNA: TGTGCCAGCAGCTTGGCCCCGGGAGGTTCTAACTATGGCTACACCTTC

D: NA
J: TRBJ2-5
size: NA
V: TRBV30
length: 12
CDR3: CAWSVLEETQYF
DNA: TGTGCCTGGAGTGTACTAGAAGAGACCCAGTACTTC

D: TRBD1
J: TRBJ2-3
size: NA
V: TRBV5-4
length: 14
CDR3: CASSRDRGDYTQYF
DNA: TGTGCCAGCAGTAGGGACAGGGGTGACTATACGCAGTATTTT

D: NA
J: TRBJ1-2
size: NA
V: TRBV19
length: 16
CDR3: CASSISITAGLSGYTF
DNA: TGTGCCAGCAGTATATCAATAACGGCGGGCCTCTCGGGCTACACCTTC

D: NA
J: TRBJ2-5
size: NA
V: TRBV21-1
length: 22
CDR3: CASSKKGVVGQATSGGRETQYF
DNA: TGTGCCAGCAGCAAAAAAGGGGTCGTAGGACAGGCAACTAGCGGGGGACGAGAGACCCAGTACTTC

D: NA
J: TRBJ2-1
size: NA
V: TRBV19
length: 14
CDR3: CASSFDGSYNEQFF
DNA: TGTGCCAGTAGTTTCGACGGGTCCTACAATGAGCAGTTCTTC

D: NA
J: TRBJ2-7
size: NA
V: TRBV14
length: 14
CDR3: CASSERQTTYEQYF
DNA: TGTGCCAGCAGCGAAAGGCAGACTACCTACGAGCAGTACTTC